Listed below are T cell receptor beta chains from one sample, sequenced in a study of CD8 T cells in ankylosing spondylitis. TCRdb analysed the 5' RACE reads with MiXCR anew, one entry per CDR3 protein. The table shows 400,000 to 450,000 distinct CDR3 sequences, with about 15% occurring only once. The sample taken for sequencing was blood, either unsorted or a sorted T cell fraction (not recorded which). The receptor set was obtained from a male donor with ankylosing spondylitis. CDR3s include the opening cysteine and the closing phenylalanine or tryptophan. Each record gives: V gene, clone size, J gene, D gene, CDR3 protein, CDR3 DNA. The D gene is left open where the match is weak. Size is stated for part of the rows, as once, few or many counts, or as a class when the clone is expanded.

V: TRBV12-3/TRBV12-4
size: -
J: TRBJ2-7
D: -
CDR3: CASSLAGTHYEQYF
DNA: TGTGCCAGCAGTTTAGCGGGGACCCACTACGAGCAGTACTTC

V: TRBV29-1
size: many
J: TRBJ2-5
D: TRBD2
CDR3: CSVRRAPRRGTTLMSRETQYF
DNA: TGCAGCGTTAGGAGGGCCCCTAGGCGTGGGACTACCCTAATGAGTAGAGAGACCCAGTACTTC

V: TRBV30
size: -
J: TRBJ2-5
D: -
CDR3: CAWSPGLGEETQYF
DNA: TGTGCCTGGAGTCCTGGCCTAGGGGAAGAGACCCAGTACTTC

V: TRBV20-1
size: -
J: TRBJ1-1
D: -
CDR3: CSARNRMNTEAFF
DNA: TGCAGTGCCAGGAATAGAATGAACACTGAAGCTTTCTTT

V: TRBV7-9
size: -
J: TRBJ1-1
D: TRBD1
CDR3: CASSSRQGGNTEAFF
DNA: TGTGCCAGCAGCTCCAGACAGGGGGGGAACACTGAAGCTTTCTTT

V: TRBV20-1
size: few
J: TRBJ2-3
D: TRBD1
CDR3: CSASPGTGSLDTQYF
DNA: TGCAGTGCTAGCCCCGGGACAGGGTCTTTAGATACGCAGTATTTT

V: TRBV7-3
size: -
J: TRBJ1-2
D: -
CDR3: CASSSATIIQYGYTF
DNA: TGTGCCAGCAGCTCGGCCACCATTATACAGTATGGCTACACCTTC

V: TRBV5-6
size: few
J: TRBJ2-1
D: -
CDR3: CASRPREVYNEQFF
DNA: TGTGCCAGCAGACCCAGGGAGGTCTACAATGAGCAGTTCTTC

V: TRBV3-1
size: -
J: TRBJ2-1
D: TRBD1
CDR3: CASSQVQGATEQFF
DNA: TGTGCCAGCAGCCAAGTACAGGGGGCCACCGAGCAGTTCTTC

V: TRBV5-6
size: many
J: TRBJ2-1
D: -
CDR3: CASSLQRVGEQFF
DNA: TGTGCCAGCAGCTTGCAAAGGGTCGGTGAGCAGTTCTTC

V: TRBV5-1
size: -
J: TRBJ1-2
D: TRBD1
CDR3: CASSFARQGPNYGYTF
DNA: TGCGCCAGCAGCTTTGCAAGACAGGGGCCTAACTATGGCTACACCTTC

V: TRBV27
size: -
J: TRBJ1-6
D: TRBD1
CDR3: CASSPGQGSSYNSPLHF
DNA: TGTGCCAGCAGTCCCGGACAGGGAAGCTCCTATAATTCACCCCTCCACTTT

V: TRBV3-1
size: few
J: TRBJ2-3
D: TRBD2
CDR3: CASSQERASGADTQYF
DNA: TGTGCCAGCAGCCAAGAGAGGGCTAGCGGGGCAGATACGCAGTATTTT

V: TRBV20-1
size: many
J: TRBJ2-6
D: TRBD1
CDR3: CSASLQGALGANVLTF
DNA: TGCAGTGCTAGCCTTCAGGGGGCTTTGGGGGCCAACGTCCTGACTTTC

V: TRBV7-2
size: -
J: TRBJ1-4
D: -
CDR3: CASSLLGGTNEKLFF
DNA: TGTGCCAGCAGCTTATTGGGGGGAACTAATGAAAAACTGTTTTTT

V: TRBV5-1
size: -
J: TRBJ2-7
D: -
CDR3: CASSLALWDIVNEQYF
DNA: TGCGCCAGCAGCTTGGCCCTCTGGGACATAGTTAACGAGCAGTACTTC

V: TRBV27
size: -
J: TRBJ1-1
D: TRBD1
CDR3: CASSPSVLGQGLNTEAFF
DNA: TGTGCCAGCAGTCCCTCGGTGTTGGGACAGGGTTTGAACACTGAAGCTTTCTTT

V: TRBV28
size: few
J: TRBJ2-1
D: TRBD1
CDR3: CASSFQAGQGVQRGQFF
DNA: TGTGCCAGCAGTTTTCAGGCGGGACAGGGGGTGCAGAGGGGTCAGTTCTTC

V: TRBV12-3/TRBV12-4
size: many
J: TRBJ2-1
D: TRBD2
CDR3: CASSPSGTSGGEQFF
DNA: TGTGCCAGCAGTCCCAGTGGGACTAGCGGGGGGGAGCAGTTCTTC

V: TRBV28
size: -
J: TRBJ1-2
D: TRBD1
CDR3: CASSGGSAGGVEGSGYTF
DNA: TGTGCCAGCAGTGGGGGCTCGGCAGGGGGCGTAGAAGGGTCTGGCTACACCTTC

V: TRBV20-1
size: -
J: TRBJ2-1
D: TRBD2
CDR3: CSALLAGGLNEQFF
DNA: TGCAGTGCCCTCCTTGCGGGAGGGCTGAATGAGCAGTTCTTC

V: TRBV10-2
size: -
J: TRBJ2-4
D: -
CDR3: CASSDGAPAKNIQYF
DNA: TGCGCCAGCAGTGATGGGGCACCAGCCAAAAACATTCAGTACTTC

V: TRBV5-1
size: few
J: TRBJ2-3
D: TRBD2
CDR3: CASTSGTSGRGTDTQYF
DNA: TGCGCCAGCACGTCCGGGACTAGCGGGAGGGGCACAGATACGCAGTATTTT

V: TRBV29-1
size: many
J: TRBJ2-4
D: TRBD1
CDR3: CSGGGTGDGNIQYF
DNA: TGCAGCGGAGGAGGCACAGGGGACGGAAACATTCAGTACTTC

V: TRBV15
size: -
J: TRBJ2-3
D: -
CDR3: CATSRDPGGSTDTQYF
DNA: TGTGCCACCAGCAGAGACCCAGGGGGGTCAACAGATACGCAGTATTTT

V: TRBV5-1
size: few
J: TRBJ2-2
D: TRBD1
CDR3: CASSGDRGGSGELFF
DNA: TGCGCCAGCAGCGGGGACAGGGGCGGTTCCGGGGAGCTGTTTTTT

V: TRBV18
size: -
J: TRBJ1-1
D: -
CDR3: CASSPTHGGSETEAFF
DNA: TGTGCCAGCTCACCGACTCACGGGGGTTCGGAGACTGAAGCTTTCTTT

V: TRBV20-1
size: -
J: TRBJ2-1
D: TRBD2
CDR3: CSARDGLAGGRDNEQFF
DNA: TGCAGTGCTAGAGATGGGCTAGCGGGAGGGCGGGACAATGAGCAGTTCTTC

V: TRBV30
size: -
J: TRBJ1-1
D: -
CDR3: CAWRQESLNTEAFF
DNA: TGTGCCTGGAGACAGGAGTCCTTGAACACTGAAGCTTTCTTT

V: TRBV15
size: -
J: TRBJ1-3
D: -
CDR3: CATSRDPSGNTIYF
DNA: TGTGCCACCAGCAGAGATCCCTCTGGAAACACCATATATTTT

V: TRBV24-1
size: -
J: TRBJ2-7
D: -
CDR3: CATSDPDSYEQYF
DNA: TGTGCCACCAGTGATCCCGACAGCTACGAGCAGTACTTC

V: TRBV12-3/TRBV12-4
size: many
J: TRBJ1-5
D: -
CDR3: CASSNRDGNQPQHF
DNA: TGTGCCAGCAGTAACCGGGACGGAAATCAGCCCCAGCATTTT

V: TRBV12-3/TRBV12-4
size: few
J: TRBJ1-2
D: TRBD1
CDR3: CASSFGTATVNYGYTF
DNA: TGTGCCAGCAGCTTCGGGACAGCGACTGTTAACTATGGCTACACCTTC

V: TRBV6-5
size: few
J: TRBJ2-3
D: TRBD2
CDR3: CASSYRAGVSTDTQYF
DNA: TGTGCCAGCAGTTATAGAGCGGGAGTGAGCACAGATACGCAGTATTTT

V: TRBV5-8
size: many
J: TRBJ2-5
D: TRBD1
CDR3: CASSLEDRVTQYF
DNA: TGTGCCAGCAGCTTGGAGGACAGGGTAACCCAGTACTTC

V: TRBV28
size: -
J: TRBJ2-6
D: TRBD2
CDR3: CASSLLAGTSGANVLTF
DNA: TGTGCCAGCAGTTTGCTAGCGGGGACCTCTGGGGCCAACGTCCTGACTTTC

V: TRBV5-6
size: few
J: TRBJ2-7
D: -
CDR3: CASSFVWGEQYF
DNA: TGTGCCAGCAGCTTTGTATGGGGCGAGCAGTACTTC

V: TRBV5-1
size: many
J: TRBJ2-2
D: -
CDR3: CATRLPGTANTGELFF
DNA: TGCGCCACCAGATTACCGGGGACGGCGAACACCGGGGAGCTGTTTTTT

V: TRBV5-1
size: -
J: TRBJ2-3
D: -
CDR3: CASSLVGTPSTDTQYF
DNA: TGCGCCAGCAGCTTGGTGGGCACCCCTAGCACAGATACGCAGTATTTT